Each of the 2 T cell receptor beta chains below was sequenced from the same sample in a study of control samples from healthy donors and cancer patients. Assay used: immunoSEQ multiplex PCR; TCRdb lists only in-frame clones, some missing. This sample contains about 190,000 clones. The specimen was blood. These receptor sequences come from a woman in her twenties or thirties in good health.

This chain joins TRBV4-2 and TRBJ2-2; 11 bases are a match to TRBD2. The CDR3 is made up of 17 amino acids. J was trimmed by 2 bases and V by 3 bases; bases with no gene match: 5. CDR1 is LGHNA, CDR2 YNFKEQ, per germline. In nucleotides, the CDR3 is TGTGCCAGCAGCCAGTACCTAGCGGGGGGAAACACCGGGGAGCTGTTTTTT. Residues: CASSQYLAGGNTGELFF.

The chain links TRBV5-1 to TRBJ2-3; no reliable D call. Trimming pared 4 bases from V and 2 bases from J, leaving 5 bases between. From germline, CDR1 is SGHRS and CDR2 YFSETQ. The CDR3 loop spans 12 amino acids. CDR3 sequence (DNA): TGCGCCAGCAGCCTGACCACAGATACGCAGTATTTT. This encodes CASSLTTDTQYF.